These T cell receptor beta chains were read from a single sample in a study of blood T cell repertoires in COVID-19. Here immunoSEQ multiplex PCR was the method, and the copy in TCRdb shows in-frame clones only, minus some. The sample has about 180,000 clones, around 85% seen once. Source material: PBMCs or T cells enriched from blood (not recorded which). These receptors originate from a woman aged 40 to 55 with acute COVID-19. Both conserved end residues are part of each CDR3. The D gene is left open where the match is weak. Clone size is shown for a subset of rows, as once, few, many or a class of expanded clone.

size: NA; V: TRBV7-6; D: TRBD1; J: TRBJ1-3; DNA: TGTGCCAGCAGCTCGGACAGGCTCAACACCATATATTTT; CDR3: CASSSDRLNTIYF
size: NA; V: TRBV4-2; D: NA; J: TRBJ1-1; DNA: TGTGCCAGCAGCCAAGTTCCGGGTCGGAGCCAGGGCACTGAAGTTTTCTTT; CDR3: CASSQVPGRSQGTEVFF
size: NA; V: TRBV6-5; D: TRBD1; J: TRBJ1-3; DNA: TGTGCCAGCAGACCGGGACAGGGGACGAACACCATATATTTT; CDR3: CASRPGQGTNTIYF
size: NA; V: TRBV4-2; D: TRBD2; J: TRBJ2-2; DNA: TGTGCCAGCAGCCAAGATTGGACTAGCGGGCCCGGGGAGCTGTTTTTT; CDR3: CASSQDWTSGPGELFF
size: few; V: TRBV11-3; D: NA; J: TRBJ2-1; DNA: TGTGCCAGCAGCTTAGGGCGGGGGCCGACCTACAATGAGCAGTTCTTC; CDR3: CASSLGRGPTYNEQFF
size: NA; V: TRBV4-1; D: TRBD2; J: TRBJ2-7; DNA: TGCGCCAGCAGCTTCGCCCCGGGACTAGTAACCTACGAGCAGTACTTC; CDR3: CASSFAPGLVTYEQYF
size: NA; V: TRBV4-2; D: NA; J: TRBJ2-3; DNA: TGTGCCAGCAGCCTTTCCGTAGGTAGCGGTTCCACAGATACGCAGTATTTT; CDR3: CASSLSVGSGSTDTQYF
size: NA; V: TRBV14; D: TRBD1; J: TRBJ1-6; DNA: TGTGCCAGCAGCCGCGACAGGGGTATCCATAATTCACCCCTCCACTTT; CDR3: CASSRDRGIHNSPLHF
size: NA; V: TRBV24-1; D: TRBD2; J: TRBJ2-5; DNA: TGTGCCACCAGTGGACTAGCAGACGAAGAGACCCAGTACTTC; CDR3: CATSGLADEETQYF
size: NA; V: TRBV7-8; D: TRBD2; J: TRBJ2-2; DNA: TGTGCCAGCAGGATCGGGGGGGTCGGCGGGGAGCTGTTTTTT; CDR3: CASRIGGVGGELFF
size: NA; V: TRBV3-1/TRBV3-2; D: TRBD1; J: TRBJ1-2; DNA: TGTGCCAGCAGCCAGGGACAGGGGGCAAACTATGGCTACACCTTC; CDR3: CASSQGQGANYGYTF
size: NA; V: TRBV25-1; D: NA; J: TRBJ1-3; DNA: TGTGCCAGCAGTGATCTGGGCAGGGTGGGAGGAAACACCATATATTTT; CDR3: CASSDLGRVGGNTIYF
size: NA; V: TRBV3-1/TRBV3-2; D: TRBD2; J: TRBJ2-1; DNA: TGTGCCAGCAGCCAACTTACTAGCGGGTCATACAATGAGCAGTTCTTC; CDR3: CASSQLTSGSYNEQFF
size: NA; V: TRBV9; D: TRBD2; J: TRBJ2-3; DNA: TGTGCCAGCAGCGTAGGGTCTAGCGGGAGTGGAGATACGCAGTATTTT; CDR3: CASSVGSSGSGDTQYF
size: few; V: TRBV6-2/TRBV6-3; D: NA; J: TRBJ1-1; DNA: TGTGCCAGCAGTTACGACTTACTCGCAGGGCAGGCGACTGAAGCTTTCTTT; CDR3: CASSYDLLAGQATEAFF
size: NA; V: TRBV19; D: NA; J: TRBJ1-1; DNA: TGTGCCAGTACTATTACCGGGACAAAAAACACTGAAGCTTTCTTT; CDR3: CASTITGTKNTEAFF
size: NA; V: TRBV27; D: NA; J: TRBJ1-2; DNA: TGTGCCAGCAGTTTCGGGGTTAACTATGGCTACACCTTC; CDR3: CASSFGVNYGYTF
size: NA; V: TRBV2; D: NA; J: TRBJ1-5; DNA: TGTGCCAGCAGTTTCCGACAGAATAGCAATCAGCCCCAGCATTTT; CDR3: CASSFRQNSNQPQHF
size: NA; V: TRBV3-1/TRBV3-2; D: NA; J: TRBJ2-1; DNA: TGTGCCAGCAGCCAAGATAAGTCGGCTAGTCAGCAGTTCTTC; CDR3: CASSQDKSASQQFF
size: many; V: TRBV5-6; D: NA; J: TRBJ2-1; DNA: TGTGCCAGCAGCCCAGATTATAGCGGCAATGAGCAGTTCTTC; CDR3: CASSPDYSGNEQFF
size: NA; V: TRBV4-1; D: NA; J: TRBJ2-1; DNA: TGCGCCAGCAGCCAAGATATGCAGTTTTACAATGAGCAGTTCTTC; CDR3: CASSQDMQFYNEQFF
size: few; V: TRBV29-1; D: TRBD1; J: TRBJ1-2; DNA: TGCAGCGTTGAAGTACCAGGGGGCTATGGCTACACCTTC; CDR3: CSVEVPGGYGYTF
size: NA; V: TRBV29-1; D: TRBD2; J: TRBJ2-7; DNA: TGCAGCGTTGAAGATCGGGTTAGCGGGATCTACGAGCAGTACTTC; CDR3: CSVEDRVSGIYEQYF
size: NA; V: TRBV7-8; D: TRBD2; J: TRBJ2-2; DNA: TGTGCCAGCAGCGGTAGGGTAGCGGGAGTTGCCGGGGAGCTGTTTTTT; CDR3: CASSGRVAGVAGELFF
size: NA; V: TRBV5-1; D: TRBD2; J: TRBJ2-2; DNA: TGCGCCAGCAGCCAGACCGGGACTAGTTCAGCCGGGGAGCTGTTTTTT; CDR3: CASSQTGTSSAGELFF
size: NA; V: TRBV30; D: NA; J: TRBJ1-3; DNA: TGTGCCTTCCAGATTACCCGCTCTGGAAACACCATATATTTT; CDR3: CAFQITRSGNTIYF
size: NA; V: TRBV2; D: NA; J: TRBJ2-5; DNA: TGTGCCAGCAGTGTAGGGAGGCTAGTTGAGACCCAGTACTTC; CDR3: CASSVGRLVETQYF
size: NA; V: TRBV29-1; D: TRBD1; J: TRBJ1-1; DNA: TGCAGCGTCCCACTGAGGCAGGGGGCGAACACTGAAGCTTTCTTT; CDR3: CSVPLRQGANTEAFF
size: once; V: TRBV5-6; D: TRBD1; J: TRBJ2-1; DNA: TGTGCCAGCAGCTTGGTACAGGGGATTTCCTACAATGAGCAGTTCTTC; CDR3: CASSLVQGISYNEQFF
size: NA; V: TRBV5-6; D: TRBD1; J: TRBJ2-3; DNA: TGTGCCAGCAGCACCGGACAGGTGCGCACAGATACGCAGTATTTT; CDR3: CASSTGQVRTDTQYF
size: NA; V: TRBV11-2; D: TRBD2; J: TRBJ2-3; DNA: TGTGCCAGCAGTGTCAAGGCATCCGGGAGGGCCCCAGATACGCAGTATTTT; CDR3: CASSVKASGRAPDTQYF
size: once; V: TRBV2; D: TRBD2; J: TRBJ2-1; DNA: TGTGCCAGCAGTGAAGAACTAGCGGGAGGAAAGGAGCAGTTCTTC; CDR3: CASSEELAGGKEQFF
size: many; V: TRBV7-9; D: TRBD1; J: TRBJ1-1; DNA: TGTGCCAGCAGCTTCCCACTACGGACAGGGAACACTGAAGCTTTCTTT; CDR3: CASSFPLRTGNTEAFF
size: once; V: TRBV12-5; D: NA; J: TRBJ2-3; DNA: TGTGCTAGTGGTTTCGGAGGGGGCAGGGGCACAGATACGCAGTATTTT; CDR3: CASGFGGGRGTDTQYF
size: NA; V: TRBV3-1/TRBV3-2; D: TRBD1; J: TRBJ1-2; DNA: TGTGCCAGCAGCCAAGATAGGACAGGGTGGTATGGCTACACCTTC; CDR3: CASSQDRTGWYGYTF
size: few; V: TRBV4-1; D: NA; J: TRBJ2-6; DNA: TGCGCCAGCAGCCATTCTCAGGGAACTGGGGCCAACGTCCTGACTTTC; CDR3: CASSHSQGTGANVLTF
size: NA; V: TRBV9; D: NA; J: TRBJ1-1; DNA: TGTGCCAGCAGCGTAGACGGGGGGTCGGGCACTGAAGCTTTCTTT; CDR3: CASSVDGGSGTEAFF
size: NA; V: TRBV19; D: TRBD2; J: TRBJ2-1; DNA: TGTGCCAGTAGTATCCCGGGACTAGCGGGAGGGAATGAGCAGTTCTTC; CDR3: CASSIPGLAGGNEQFF
size: NA; V: TRBV14; D: NA; J: TRBJ2-2; DNA: TGTGCCAGCAGCACTCGCCGGCTCGGTAGTGGTCCGGGTGGGACCGGGGAGCTGTTTTTT; CDR3: CASSTRRLGSGPGGTGELFF
size: NA; V: TRBV14; D: TRBD1; J: TRBJ1-4; DNA: TGTGCCAGCAGCCGACAGGGAACTAATGAAAAACTGTTTTTT; CDR3: CASSRQGTNEKLFF
size: NA; V: TRBV5-1; D: TRBD1; J: TRBJ1-2; DNA: TGCGCCAGCAGGTCAGGGGGAGGCTACACCTTC; CDR3: CASRSGGGYTF
size: NA; V: TRBV5-1; D: NA; J: TRBJ2-2; DNA: TGCGCCAGCAGCTTGGCCGCGGTTACCGGGGAGCTGTTTTTT; CDR3: CASSLAAVTGELFF
size: NA; V: TRBV5-4; D: TRBD1; J: TRBJ2-3; DNA: TGTGCCAGCAGCTTGAAGGGGGCCACAGATACGCAGTATTTT; CDR3: CASSLKGATDTQYF
size: NA; V: TRBV7-9; D: TRBD2; J: TRBJ2-5; DNA: TGTGCCAGCAGGTCGGGGGGGACCCAGTACTTC; CDR3: CASRSGGTQYF
size: NA; V: TRBV12-3/TRBV12-4; D: NA; J: TRBJ2-5; DNA: TGTGCCAGCAGTGTCTCAGGGACCCAGTACTTC; CDR3: CASSVSGTQYF
size: NA; V: TRBV5-1; D: TRBD1; J: TRBJ1-1; DNA: TGCGCCAGCAGCTTGGTAGGCAGGGGGTTGGGAACTGAAGCTTTCTTT; CDR3: CASSLVGRGLGTEAFF
size: once; V: TRBV7-9; D: TRBD2; J: TRBJ2-7; DNA: TGTGCCAGCAGCTTAGACCCCCACGGAAAGACTAGCGGGAACTACGAGCAGTACTTC; CDR3: CASSLDPHGKTSGNYEQYF
size: NA; V: TRBV5-1; D: TRBD2; J: TRBJ2-5; DNA: TGCGCCAGCAGCGACGGACTAGCGGGAGGCCAAAGGAGAGAGACCCAGTACTTC; CDR3: CASSDGLAGGQRRETQYF
size: NA; V: TRBV25-1; D: TRBD2; J: TRBJ2-1; DNA: TGTGCCAGCAGTGCACCGGGACTAGCGGGAGCTCACTACAATGAGCAGTTCTTC; CDR3: CASSAPGLAGAHYNEQFF
size: NA; V: TRBV11-3; D: TRBD2; J: TRBJ2-1; DNA: TGTGCCAGCAGCTTAACTAGCGGGAGTTATGAGCAGTTCTTC; CDR3: CASSLTSGSYEQFF
size: NA; V: TRBV7-2; D: TRBD2; J: TRBJ2-3; DNA: TGTGCCAGCAGCCAAAACGGGAGGGGGGTGGATACGCAGTATTTT; CDR3: CASSQNGRGVDTQYF
size: NA; V: TRBV10-3; D: TRBD2; J: TRBJ2-2; DNA: TGTGCCATCAGTGACCCTACTAGCGGGAGGGCCCCCGGGGAGCTGTTTTTT; CDR3: CAISDPTSGRAPGELFF
size: NA; V: TRBV5-1; D: NA; J: TRBJ1-6; DNA: TGCGCCAGCAGCTTGGCCCCGGTTACGTATAATTCACCCCTCCACTTT; CDR3: CASSLAPVTYNSPLHF
size: NA; V: TRBV11-2; D: TRBD1; J: TRBJ2-1; DNA: TGTGCCAGCAGCCACTTTAGGGGGCGAAGGGGTGCCGGTGAGCAGTTCTTC; CDR3: CASSHFRGRRGAGEQFF
size: NA; V: TRBV18; D: NA; J: TRBJ1-1; DNA: TGTGCCAGCTCACCAAACCCCGAGACTCAAGCTTTCTTT; CDR3: CASSPNPETQAFF